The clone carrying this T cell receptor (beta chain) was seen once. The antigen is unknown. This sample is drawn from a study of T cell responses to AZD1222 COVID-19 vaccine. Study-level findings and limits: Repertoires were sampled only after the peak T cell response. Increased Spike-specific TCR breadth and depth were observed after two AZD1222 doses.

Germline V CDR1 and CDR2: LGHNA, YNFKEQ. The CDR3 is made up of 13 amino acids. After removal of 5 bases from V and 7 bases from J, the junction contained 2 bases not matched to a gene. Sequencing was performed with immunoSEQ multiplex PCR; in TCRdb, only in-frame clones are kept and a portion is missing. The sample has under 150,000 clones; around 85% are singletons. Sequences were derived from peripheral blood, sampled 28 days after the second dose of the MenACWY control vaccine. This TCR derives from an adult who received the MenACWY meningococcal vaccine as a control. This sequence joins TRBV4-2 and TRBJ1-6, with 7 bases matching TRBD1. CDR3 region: CASSWGQNSPLHF. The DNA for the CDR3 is TGTGCCAGCAGCTGGGGACAGAATTCACCCCTCCACTTT.